One and the same sample provided the 17 T cell receptor beta chains below, sequenced in a study of early T cells in non-severe SARS-CoV-2 infection. TCRdb passed the 5' RACE reads through MiXCR, listing each CDR3 protein once. This table holds around 83,000 distinct CDR3 sequences, about 10% found once. The sample consisted of whole blood, taken at baseline. The receptors were gathered from an adult who was a healthcare worker with PCR-confirmed SARS-CoV-2 infection or an uninfected control (not recorded which).

The chain carries TRBV6-1 and TRBJ2-3; unclear D gene. V shed 9 bases and J shed 4 bases, with 11 bases lying between them. Germline CDR1 MNHNS, CDR2 SASEGT. This CDR3 has 12 residues. The CDR3 spells CASCRLADTQYF. The CDR3 nucleotides are TGTGCCAGTTGCAGGTTAGCAGATACGCAGTATTTT.

This clonotype appeared many times. The V call is TRBV15, the J call TRBJ2-3; D not certain. The germline V gene encodes CDR1 LNHNV and CDR2 YYDKDF (reference sequence). The CDR3 consists of 12 residues. The ends were cut back, 0 bases at V and 5 bases at J, with 3 bases in the middle. The CDR3 region has the DNA TGTGCCACCAGCAGAGATCTAGATACGCAGTATTTT. Translated: CATSRDLDTQYF.

There are a few counts of this clonotype. This chain uses TRBV30 with TRBJ2-1; D uncertain. The CDR3 has 12 amino acids. With 1 base removed from V and 6 bases from J, the gap between germline ends came to 7 bases. The germline V gene encodes CDR1 GTSNPN and CDR2 SVGIG (reference sequence). The CDR3 is CAWSAYLNEQFF. The CDR3 DNA reads as TGTGCCTGGAGTGCTTATCTCAATGAGCAGTTCTTC.

The genes are TRBV6-2 or TRBV6-3 and TRBJ1-1; TRBD1 agrees at 8 bases. In germline, CDR1 is MNHEY, CDR2 SVGEGT. Trimming cost V 5 bases and J 5 bases; bases outside gene matches: 7. This CDR3 has 14 residues. The DNA of the CDR3 is TGTGCCAGCAGTCTTGACAGGGGAGGAACTGAAGCTTTCTTT. Protein: CASSLDRGGTEAFF.

This clonotype has just a few counts. The chain is built from TRBV4-1 and TRBJ1-4; D unclear. Trimming pared 5 bases from V and 1 base from J, leaving 8 bases between. Germline lookup yields CDR1 MGHRA and CDR2 YSYEKL. The length of the CDR3 is 14 residues. Here the CDR3 DNA reads TGCGCCAGCAGCGCACAGCAAACTAATGAAAAACTGTTTTTT. The encoded protein is CASSAQQTNEKLFF.

This clonotype was counted only a few times. This rearrangement joins TRBV4-2 to TRBJ1-3, with 9 bases lining up with TRBD1. Germline lookup yields CDR1 LGHNA and CDR2 YNFKEQ. J gave up 1 base and V 3 bases, and 4 bases lay outside the gene matches. The CDR3 runs 16 residues. The CDR3 region is CASSQVGQGSGNTIYF. CDR3 nucleotide sequence: TGTGCCAGCAGCCAGGTCGGACAGGGGTCTGGAAACACCATATATTTT.

The genes are TRBV3-1 and TRBJ2-2; TRBD1 aligns across 10 bases. Germline V gives CDR1 LGHDT, CDR2 YNNKEL (reference sequence). The junction had 4 bases not matched to a gene; V was cut back by 4 bases and J by 5 bases. The CDR3 has 15 residues. The DNA for the CDR3 is TGTGCCAGCAGCCCGGGACAGGGGAAGACCGGGGAGCTGTTTTTT. It encodes CASSPGQGKTGELFF.

This clonotype was seen repeatedly, ten times or more. This chain uses TRBV7-3 with TRBJ2-1; D is possibly TRBD2 (5 bases). This CDR3 spans 15 amino acids. Germline CDR1 reads SGHTA; CDR2 reads FQGTGA. Deletions cut 5 bases from V and 3 bases from J, with 14 bases between. The CDR3 region is CASSVDYQGYNEQFF. The DNA for the CDR3 is TGTGCCAGCAGCGTAGACTACCAAGGCTACAATGAGCAGTTCTTC.

This clonotype was seen ten or more times. Here the CDR3 reads CASSLGSTYEQYF. For the CDR3, the DNA is TGTGCCAGCAGCTTAGGGTCTACCTACGAGCAGTACTTC. The V gene is TRBV7-3, the J gene TRBJ2-7; D not resolved. The CDR3 is made up of 13 amino acids. Deletions cut 2 bases from V and 2 bases from J, with 7 bases between. Germline values: CDR1 SGHTA, CDR2 FQGTGA.

In this sample, this clonotype turned up a few times. The V call is TRBV5-1, the J call TRBJ2-5; 8 positions match TRBD1. V lost 4 bases to trimming and J lost 3 bases; unmatched junction nucleotides: 11. This CDR3 contains 16 residues. The V gene's germline CDR1 is SGHRS and CDR2 YFSETQ. CDR3 residues: CASSPIAWTGKETQYF. CDR3 coding DNA: TGCGCCAGCAGCCCGATAGCGTGGACAGGGAAAGAGACCCAGTACTTC.

This clonotype came up many times. The chain recombines TRBV6-1 with TRBJ2-3; D is unresolved. V gave up 0 bases and J gave up 11 bases, with 12 bases separating them. The germline V gene has CDR1 MNHNS and CDR2 SASEGT. This CDR3 is 13 amino acids long. The CDR3: CASSEATPGWQYF. The DNA for the CDR3 is TGTGCCAGCAGTGAAGCCACTCCCGGTTGGCAGTATTTT.

This clonotype was found many times. J is TRBJ2-5 and V is TRBV13, with TRBD2 matching over 13 bases. V lost 5 bases, J lost 5 bases, and 11 bases stayed unmatched. Germline-derived CDR1 and CDR2 are PRHDT and FYEKMQ (reference sequence). The length of the CDR3 is 17 residues. In nucleotides, the CDR3 is TGTGCCAGCAGCCCCGGACTAGCGGGAGAGGGAGAGGAGACCCAGTACTTC. It specifies CASSPGLAGEGEETQYF.

This rearrangement joins TRBV12-3 or TRBV12-4 to TRBJ2-7; 7 bases are shared with TRBD2. The CDR3 loop spans 15 amino acids. V dropped 6 bases and J dropped 5; count of bases not matched to a gene: 13. The CDR3 region has the DNA TGTGCCAGCAGATCTAAAAGGGGAGGGTTCGACGAGCAGTACTTC. Translating gives CASRSKRGGFDEQYF.

This clonotype has only a few counts. V and J are TRBV28 and TRBJ2-7; 8 bases map to TRBD2. Germline V CDR1 and CDR2: MDHEN, SYDVKM. V dropped 3 bases and J dropped 4; count of bases not matched to a gene: 11. The CDR3 is made up of 16 amino acids. In DNA form, the CDR3 reads TGTGCCAGCAGTTTTCAAAAAGCGGGAGTAAAGTACGAGCAGTACTTC. The encoded protein is CASSFQKAGVKYEQYF.

This clonotype has at least ten counts. The chain uses TRBV9 and TRBJ2-3; D call uncertain. The CDR3 runs to 14 residues. Germline V gene lookup returns CDR1 SGDLS and CDR2 YYNGEE. Trimming removed 7 bases from V and 2 bases from J, with 14 bases in between. CDR3 in amino acids: CASSRVGNTDTQYF. The CDR3 nucleotides read TGTGCCAGCTCCCGGGTGGGGAACACAGATACGCAGTATTTT.

This clonotype showed up just a few times. The V call is TRBV9, the J call TRBJ2-3; 11 bases fit TRBD2. Germline values: CDR1 SGDLS, CDR2 YYNGEE. CDR3 length: 19 residues. V was clipped by 2 bases and J by 1 base; unmatched bases: 12. In DNA, the CDR3 is TGTGCCAGCAGCGTTAGTAGCGGGAGGGCTAGGTGGGGCACAGATACGCAGTATTTT. Protein sequence: CASSVSSGRARWGTDTQYF.

This chain links TRBV27 with TRBJ2-7; 7 nucleotides line up with TRBD2. The V and J ends lost 8 bases and 4 bases, in that order; junction bases with no gene match: 20. The CDR3 is made up of 17 amino acids. Germline loops: CDR1 MNHEY, CDR2 SMNVEV (reference sequence). DNA for the CDR3: TGTGCCAGCTGCCGAGCCCCCTTCAGGGAGGGGAGATACGAGCAGTACTTC. This codes for CASCRAPFREGRYEQYF.